In its sample, the clone carrying this TCR beta chain ranks as medium-sized. This sample was included in a study of patients and donors after allogeneic stem cell transplantation. From the RT-PCR reads, TCRdb called clonotypes with MiXCR, one entry per CDR3 protein. The table shows about 11,000 distinct CDR3 sequences, with less than 25% occurring only once. The specimen was blood, either unsorted or a sorted T cell fraction (not recorded which). The sequence was collected from a human donor who was either an allogeneic HSCT recipient or a stem cell or donor lymphocyte infusion donor (not recorded which). It is not recorded whose cells these are; they may come from a transplant donor.

The DNA for the CDR3 is TGTGCCAGCAGCCCACGAGGGGGTTACACTGAAGCTTTCTTT. Amino acids: CASSPRGGYTEAFF. V is TRBV3-1 and J is TRBJ1-1, with TRBD1 as a possible D gene (6 bases). Germline V gives CDR1 LGHDT, CDR2 YNNKEL (reference sequence). This CDR3 is built from 14 residues. V gave up 4 bases and J gave up 3 bases, with 12 bases separating them.